The entry below gives a single TCR beta chain sequence along with its context. Its matching antigen is unknown. This sample stems from a study of CD8 T cells in ankylosing spondylitis. Researchers built TCR beta libraries using quantitative 5'-RACE with molecular barcodes. MiXCR, run by TCRdb on the 5' RACE reads, gives a single entry per CDR3 protein. Of 290,000 or so distinct CDR3 sequences in the sample, more than 20% were seen once. The study, taken as a whole, reports: Within matched ankylosing spondylitis synovial fluid, disease-linked clones were reportedly significantly enriched. Typical of ankylosing spondylitis blood, it appeared, was a TCR beta motif of under 10 highly homologous variants.

Germline V gene lookup returns CDR1 SGHRS and CDR2 YFSETQ. J gave up 9 bases and V 4 bases, and 12 bases lay outside the gene matches. CDR3 length equals 15 residues. The chain couples TRBV5-1 to TRBJ2-1, with 8 bases that match TRBD2. The clonotype originates from a female donor with ankylosing spondylitis or in good health (not recorded which). The sequenced material came from blood, either unsorted or a sorted T cell fraction (not recorded which). The CDR3 reads CASSGYTSGRGEQFF. CDR3 bases: TGCGCCAGCAGCGGATACACTAGCGGTCGGGGTGAGCAGTTCTTC.